One and the same sample provided the 19 T cell receptor beta chains below, sequenced in a study of T cell changes during pregnancy in multiple sclerosis. Produced via immunoSEQ multiplex PCR; TCRdb's table is partial and in-frame only. The sample has 50,000 or so clones, around 90% seen once; the top ten hold under 0.3%. Source: CD4+ T cells from peripheral blood mononuclear cells, taken in the second trimester of pregnancy. The source is a female donor with multiple sclerosis, enrolled in a pregnancy study.

The rearrangement links TRBV10-3 to TRBJ1-1; possible D gene TRBD1, 6 bases. CDR1 is ENHRY and CDR2 is SYGVKD in the germline V gene. V shed 10 bases and J shed 3 bases, with 15 bases lying between them. The CDR3 runs 13 residues. CDR3 coding DNA: TGTGCCACCGTACAGGGTCAGTACACTGAAGCTTTCTTT. This translates into CATVQGQYTEAFF.

This rearrangement joins TRBV2 to TRBJ2-3; a possible D gene is TRBD2 (6 bases). Germline V gene data show CDR1 as SNHLY and CDR2 as FYNNEI. Trimming removed 3 bases from V and 5 bases from J, with 6 bases in between. The CDR3 runs to 12 residues. The CDR3 DNA sequence: TGTGCCAGCAGTGAGGGGGGAGATACGCAGTATTTT. As protein: CASSEGGDTQYF.

This chain connects TRBV30 to TRBJ2-7; 7 bases agree with TRBD1. CDR3 length: 13 residues. Germline values: CDR1 GTSNPN, CDR2 SVGIG (reference sequence). Germline trimming cut 5 bases from V and 2 bases from J; bases unmatched to any gene: 6. The CDR3 DNA follows: TGTGCCTGGGCCCGGGACAGCCCCTACGAGCAGTACTTC. As protein: CAWARDSPYEQYF.

This clone was found once. The chain has TRBV29-1 and TRBJ1-1, with 8 bases fitting TRBD1. This CDR3 region has 15 residues. V shed 4 bases and J 3 bases; nucleotides not matched to a gene: 10. Germline V gives CDR1 SQVTM, CDR2 ANQGSEA. The CDR3 loop is CSVGGGQGAHTEAFF. In DNA form, the CDR3 reads TGCAGCGTTGGGGGAGGGCAGGGGGCGCACACTGAAGCTTTCTTT.

This chain uses TRBV6-5 with TRBJ1-2; D unclear. The CDR3 runs to 13 residues. V was shortened by 8 bases and J by 8 bases, with 18 bases between the two germline ends. Germline V gene lookup returns CDR1 MNHEY and CDR2 SVGAGI. The CDR3 loop is CASRSPYNYGYTF. The CDR3 nucleotides are TGTGCCAGCCGGAGCCCCTATAATTACGGCTACACCTTC.

This chain uses TRBV5-1 with TRBJ1-4; 7 bases align to TRBD1. The CDR3 spans 15 residues. Germline lookup yields CDR1 SGHRS and CDR2 YFSETQ. V gave up 5 bases and J gave up 0 bases; unmatched junction bases: 4. The CDR3 loop reads CASRQGIATNEKLFF. The CDR3 bases are TGCGCCAGCAGACAGGGGATTGCAACTAATGAAAAACTGTTTTTT. The full variable domain, in which reference TRBV5-1 and TRBJ1-4 provide the parts outside the CDR3, is KAGVTQTPRYLIKTRGQQVTLSCSPISGHRSVSWYQQTPGQGLQFLFEYFSETQRNKGNFPGRFSGRQFSNSRSEMNVSTLELGDSALYLCASRQGIATNEKLFFGSGTQLSVL.

The chain couples TRBV9 to TRBJ1-6; D is unclear. V dropped 0 bases and J dropped 7 bases, with 14 bases sitting between them. Germline CDR1 SGDLS, CDR2 YYNGEE. CDR3 size: 16 residues. This chain's CDR3 is CASSVAVGVRNSPLHF. The CDR3 DNA sequence: TGTGCCAGCAGCGTAGCTGTAGGAGTTCGAAATTCACCCCTCCACTTT.

This chain's CDR3 is CASSSTLQGYGYTF. CDR3 in DNA: TGTGCCAGCAGTTCGACTTTACAGGGCTATGGCTACACCTTC. The rearrangement links TRBV6-5 to TRBJ1-2; perhaps TRBD1 as D (6 bases). This CDR3 spans 14 amino acids. From germline, CDR1 is MNHEY and CDR2 SVGAGI. Trimming took 4 bases from V and 4 from J, leaving 13 bases between them.

V is TRBV29-1 and J is TRBJ2-3; 7 bases fit TRBD2. The ends lost 5 bases at V and 4 bases at J; junction bases unmatched: 9. Per germline, CDR1 SQVTM and CDR2 ANQGSEA. CDR3 length: 14 residues. For the CDR3, the DNA is TGCAGCGTTTCAACGGGGGGTAACGCAGATACGCAGTATTTT. Its translation: CSVSTGGNADTQYF.

The chain carries TRBV7-9 and TRBJ2-3; TRBD2 agrees at 9 bases. Germline lookup yields CDR1 SEHNR and CDR2 FQNEAQ (reference sequence). The CDR3 length is 16 residues. Trimming cost V 5 bases and J 5 bases; bases outside gene matches: 11. This CDR3 is CASSPRRREGRDTQYF. The CDR3 DNA reads TGTGCCAGCAGCCCGAGGCGGCGGGAGGGCCGAGATACGCAGTATTTT. Full variable domain (outside the CDR3, taken from reference TRBV7-9 and TRBJ2-3): DTGVSQNPRHKITKRGQNVTFRCDPISEHNRLYWYRQTLGQGPEFLTYFQNEAQLEKSRLLSDRFSAERPKGSFSTLEIQRTEQGDSAMYLCASSPRRREGRDTQYFGPGTRLTVL.

The CDR3: CATSRDQGVPSGANVLTF. Here the CDR3 DNA reads TGTGCCACCAGCAGAGATCAGGGGGTCCCCTCTGGGGCCAACGTCCTGACTTTC. The chain joins TRBV15 to TRBJ2-6, with 7 bases lining up with TRBD1. V shed 0 bases, J shed 0 bases, and the junction held 5 bases outside the gene matches. The CDR3 spans 18 residues. Per the germline V gene, CDR1 is LNHNV and CDR2 is YYDKDF (reference sequence).

Concerning this clone itself: In the same sample, other DNA sequences code for this CDR3. DNA for the CDR3: TGTGCCAGCAGGTTCCGGGACAGGAGCTCCTACGAGCAGTACTTC. Amino acids: CASRFRDRSSYEQYF. The chain employs TRBV7-2 and TRBJ2-7; 8 bases fit TRBD1. This CDR3 is 15 amino acids long. Germline values: CDR1 SGHTA, CDR2 FQGNSA. Losses at the gene ends were 6 bases for V and 0 bases for J; bases not matched to a gene: 7.

This clone was observed a few times. The rearrangement uses TRBV2 and TRBJ1-1; D gene ambiguous. This CDR3 comprises 13 residues. Between the trimmed V and J ends, which lost 1 base and 1 base, there was a span of 4 bases. Germline CDR1 SNHLY, CDR2 FYNNEI. The CDR3 DNA follows: TGTGCCAGCAGTGAAGGTCGGAACACTGAAGCTTTCTTT. Its protein is CASSEGRNTEAFF.

This chain connects TRBV5-8 to TRBJ1-5; TRBD1 aligns across 8 bases. The V gene end was trimmed by 6 bases and the J gene end by 5 bases; junction bases not matched to a gene: 7. Per the germline V gene, CDR1 is SGHTS and CDR2 is YDEGEE. The CDR3 totals 14 residues. For the CDR3, the DNA is TGTGCCAGCAAGACGAGACAGGGGTATCAGCCCCAGCATTTT. Protein sequence: CASKTRQGYQPQHF.

The CDR3 here is CAISLQFAYGYTF. The CDR3 bases are TGTGCCATCAGCCTACAGTTCGCCTATGGCTACACCTTC. J is TRBJ1-2 and V is TRBV10-3; D uncertain. The V gene lost 6 bases and the J gene lost 4 bases, with 12 bases spanning the gap. Germline lookup yields CDR1 ENHRY and CDR2 SYGVKD. CDR3 size: 13 residues.

This clone was detected only once. V usage is TRBV7-9 and J usage is TRBJ2-7, with 9 nucleotides matching TRBD1. The CDR3 spans 15 residues. The germline V gene has CDR1 SEHNR and CDR2 FQNEAQ (reference sequence). V gave up 6 bases and J gave up 5 bases; unmatched junction bases: 11. CDR3 amino acids: CASSSIRDRVHEQYF. As DNA, the CDR3 is TGTGCCAGCAGTTCTATCCGGGACAGGGTCCACGAGCAGTACTTC. Drawing the rest from reference TRBV7-9 and TRBJ2-7, the complete variable domain is DTGVSQNPRHKITKRGQNVTFRCDPISEHNRLYWYRQTLGQGPEFLTYFQNEAQLEKSRLLSDRFSAERPKGSFSTLEIQRTEQGDSAMYLCASSSIRDRVHEQYFGPGTRLTVT.

The chain has TRBV14 and TRBJ2-2, with TRBD1 identical over 8 bases. In germline, CDR1 is SGHDN, CDR2 FVKESK. The CDR3 is 16 residues long. V shed 2 bases and J 6 bases; nucleotides not matched to a gene: 8. CDR3 sequence reads: CASSQRTGYIAGELFF. The DNA for the CDR3 is TGTGCCAGCAGCCAAAGGACAGGGTACATCGCCGGGGAGCTGTTTTTT.

The chain carries TRBV6-6 and TRBJ2-1, with 10 positions matching TRBD2. Germline values: CDR1 MNHNY, CDR2 SVGAGI (reference sequence). The CDR3 consists of 16 residues. J was trimmed by 6 bases and V by 10 bases; bases with no gene match: 15. CDR3 bases: TGTGCCACGAGCGGGGGGGCCTCTTTTTTCCCCAATGAGCAGTTCTTC. As protein: CATSGGASFFPNEQFF.

This clone was observed once. V and J are TRBV9 and TRBJ1-6; 8 positions agree with TRBD1. Unmatched junction bases numbered 15, after V lost 4 bases and J lost 9 bases. The CDR3 totals 17 residues. Looked up from germline, CDR1 is SGDLS and CDR2 is YYNGEE. The chain's CDR3 is CASSTRAIPGGSSPLHF. The CDR3 region has the DNA TGTGCCAGCAGCACTAGGGCGATCCCAGGGGGCAGTTCACCCCTCCACTTT.